A selection of T cell receptor beta chains follows, all from one sample in a study of PD-1 blockade in classical Hodgkin lymphoma. Some clones are missing from TCRdb's copy, which holds only in-frame ones; the method was immunoSEQ multiplex PCR. This table has under 8,500 clones, roughly three quarters appearing once. The specimen was CD4+ T cells from blood, collected at baseline. The receptor source for this set is a human donor with classical Hodgkin lymphoma. Each CDR3 is given with its conserved first and last residue. D genes are given only for firm matches. Expanded clones get a size class; other rows say once, few or many, or leave the size out.

CDR3,DNA,V,D,size,J
CASSPRVRAQETQYF,TGTGCCAGCTCACCACGGGTCAGGGCGCAAGAGACCCAGTACTTC,TRBV18,-,-,TRBJ2-5
CASSFRQGIQETQYF,TGTGCCAGCAGCTTCCGACAGGGTATCCAAGAGACCCAGTACTTC,TRBV7-9,TRBD1,-,TRBJ2-5
CASATGTNTEAFF,TGTGCCAGCGCGACAGGGACGAACACTGAAGCTTTCTTT,TRBV11-3,TRBD1,-,TRBJ1-1
CASRASRGNHRATDTQYF,TGTGCCAGCAGAGCAAGCAGGGGGAACCATCGGGCCACAGATACGCAGTATTTT,TRBV27,TRBD1,-,TRBJ2-3
CASSGVADTQYF,TGTGCCAGCAGCGGTGTGGCAGATACGCAGTATTTT,TRBV7-9,-,few,TRBJ2-3
CASTRGGAEETQYF,TGCGCCAGCACCCGCGGGGGGGCTGAGGAGACCCAGTACTTC,TRBV5-1,TRBD2,-,TRBJ2-5
CSVEGQGLYEQYF,TGCAGCGTTGAAGGACAGGGTTTGTACGAGCAGTACTTC,TRBV29-1,TRBD1,-,TRBJ2-7
CASSRTGGTQETQYF,TGTGCCAGCAGTCGTACGGGGGGCACACAAGAGACCCAGTACTTC,TRBV7-3,-,-,TRBJ2-5
CAWSVNRNYEQYF,TGTGCCTGGAGTGTTAACAGGAATTACGAGCAGTACTTC,TRBV30,-,-,TRBJ2-7
CASSTPGRGNEQYF,TGTGCCAGTAGCACCCCGGGCAGAGGGAACGAGCAGTACTTC,TRBV19,-,-,TRBJ2-7
CASTRGGLADCTDTQYF,TGTGCCAGCACCCGGGGGGGACTAGCGGACTGCACAGATACGCAGTATTTT,TRBV6-4,TRBD2,few,TRBJ2-3
CASSAPGTAKNIQYF,TGTGCCAGCAGTGCCCCCGGGACAGCCAAAAACATTCAGTACTTC,TRBV27,-,-,TRBJ2-4
CAWDSGGYSNQPQHF,TGTGCCTGGGACAGTGGGGGGTATAGCAATCAGCCCCAGCATTTT,TRBV30,-,once,TRBJ1-5
CASSYSPGQGNTIYF,TGTGCCAGCAGTTACTCCCCAGGGCAGGGAAACACCATATATTTT,TRBV6-5,-,-,TRBJ1-3
CASSLQGETQYF,TGTGCCAGCAGCCTACAGGGGGAGACCCAGTACTTC,TRBV5-6,TRBD1,-,TRBJ2-5
CASSPGTGPYEQYF,TGTGCCAGCTCACCCGGGACAGGGCCCTACGAGCAGTACTTC,TRBV18,TRBD1,-,TRBJ2-7
CSVTRPGGNNEQFF,TGCAGCGTTACCAGGCCGGGTGGGAACAATGAGCAGTTCTTC,TRBV29-1,-,once,TRBJ2-1
CASSLRRGPDTQYF,TGTGCCAGCAGCTTACGTCGGGGGCCAGATACGCAGTATTTT,TRBV5-4,-,-,TRBJ2-3
CASSPRTDPNSNQPQHF,TGTGCCAGCTCACCAAGGACAGACCCCAATAGCAATCAGCCCCAGCATTTT,TRBV18,-,few,TRBJ1-5
CASSLVVRKLSRVDGEKLFF,TGTGCCAGCAGCTTAGTGGTCCGAAAACTATCAAGGGTGGACGGTGAAAAACTGTTTTTT,TRBV11-3,-,-,TRBJ1-4
CASSPRGQMNTEAFF,TGTGCCAGCTCACCCAGAGGACAGATGAACACTGAAGCTTTCTTT,TRBV18,-,-,TRBJ1-1
CASSIPSGAIGGGYTF,TGTGCCAGCAGCATACCTTCAGGGGCCATTGGGGGGGGCTACACCTTC,TRBV7-2,-,-,TRBJ1-2
CASSLGQGAVLVSGANVLTF,TGCGCCAGCAGCTTAGGACAGGGAGCCGTCCTCGTCTCTGGGGCCAACGTCCTGACTTTC,TRBV5-1,TRBD1,-,TRBJ2-6
CASSIGTVGEKLFF,TGTGCCAGCAGCATAGGGACAGTAGGTGAAAAACTGTTTTTT,TRBV9,TRBD1,-,TRBJ1-4
CASRQMTGFGEQYF,TGTGCCAGCAGACAAATGACAGGGTTCGGCGAGCAGTACTTC,TRBV7-2,TRBD1,few,TRBJ2-7
CASSQANYGYTF,TGTGCCAGCAGCCAAGCTAACTATGGCTACACCTTC,TRBV28,-,-,TRBJ1-2
CASSLAGSEQFF,TGTGCCAGCAGCTTGGCGGGGAGTGAGCAGTTCTTC,TRBV5-4,-,-,TRBJ2-1
CSVGGPEGAFF,TGCAGCGTTGGCGGGCCAGAGGGGGCTTTCTTT,TRBV29-1,-,-,TRBJ1-1
CASSLGGFQETQYF,TGTGCCAGCAGCTTAGGCGGGTTTCAAGAGACCCAGTACTTC,TRBV7-9,-,once,TRBJ2-5
CASSFRGDEKLFF,TGTGCCAGCAGTTTCCGGGGGGATGAAAAACTGTTTTTT,TRBV6-1,-,once,TRBJ1-4
CASSSGQGTYEQYF,TGTGCCAGCTCATCGGGACAGGGCACCTACGAGCAGTACTTC,TRBV18,TRBD1,-,TRBJ2-7
CASSLSAGELFF,TGTGCCAGCAGTTTATCGGCCGGGGAGCTGTTTTTT,TRBV28,-,-,TRBJ2-2
CASLLPSGNTIYF,TGTGCCAGCTTACTGCCCTCTGGAAACACCATATATTTT,TRBV6-6,-,-,TRBJ1-3
CASRGGVDTQYF,TGTGCCAGCAGGGGGGGTGTGGATACGCAGTATTTT,TRBV6-1,-,-,TRBJ2-3
CASSLTVGTEAFF,TGTGCCAGCAGCCTCACCGTGGGGACTGAAGCTTTCTTT,TRBV14,-,-,TRBJ1-1
CASSYTGANEQFF,TGTGCCAGCAGTTACACTGGTGCCAATGAGCAGTTCTTC,TRBV6-6,-,-,TRBJ2-1
CASSQDSPRRNSNQPQHF,TGTGCCAGCAGCCAAGATTCCCCCAGGCGAAATAGCAATCAGCCCCAGCATTTT,TRBV4-2,-,-,TRBJ1-5
CASSLGHGGSSYEQYF,TGCGCCAGCAGCCTTGGCCACGGGGGTAGCTCCTACGAGCAGTACTTC,TRBV5-1,-,few,TRBJ2-7
CASSRPGLHFYNEQFF,TGTGCCAGCAGCCGACCGGGACTACATTTCTACAATGAGCAGTTCTTC,TRBV14,TRBD2,-,TRBJ2-1
CASSPFSENAYEQFF,TGTGCCAGCAGCCCATTTAGCGAGAACGCGTATGAGCAGTTCTTC,TRBV4-2,-,-,TRBJ2-1
CASSSSPSSYNEQFF,TGTGCCAGCAGCTCCTCCCCCAGCTCCTACAATGAGCAGTTCTTC,TRBV7-3,-,few,TRBJ2-1
CASSPTTGTSGRADTQYF,TGTGCCAGCAGCCCCACCACGGGGACTAGCGGGAGGGCAGATACGCAGTATTTT,TRBV9,TRBD2,-,TRBJ2-3
CASSDGVSGNQPQHF,TGTGCCAGCAGCGACGGGGTTTCGGGCAATCAGCCCCAGCATTTT,TRBV9,-,-,TRBJ1-5
CASIPRGVQETQYF,TGTGCCAGCATTCCCCGCGGTGTCCAAGAGACCCAGTACTTC,TRBV2,-,once,TRBJ2-5
CASSPLRQANRETQYF,TGTGCCAGCAGCCCATTAAGGCAGGCTAACAGGGAGACCCAGTACTTC,TRBV5-6,-,-,TRBJ2-5
CAWSHLGPNTEAFF,TGTGCCTGGTCCCATTTAGGCCCGAACACTGAAGCTTTCTTT,TRBV30,-,few,TRBJ1-1
CASSEGQVMNTEAFF,TGTGCCAGCAGTGAAGGACAGGTCATGAACACTGAAGCTTTCTTT,TRBV6-1,-,-,TRBJ1-1
CASRPLTGTGYTGELFF,TGTGCCAGTAGGCCCCTTACCGGGACAGGTTACACCGGGGAGCTGTTTTTT,TRBV19,TRBD1,once,TRBJ2-2
CASRNGQGGYGYTF,TGTGCCAGCAGAAACGGACAGGGTGGCTATGGCTACACCTTC,TRBV6-5,TRBD1,few,TRBJ1-2
CASSPPPGTGVMNTEAFF,TGTGCCAGCTCACCACCCCCCGGGACAGGGGTAATGAACACTGAAGCTTTCTTT,TRBV18,TRBD1,once,TRBJ1-1
CASSFGRAAGAFF,TGTGCCAGCAGCTTCGGCCGCGCAGCGGGGGCTTTCTTT,TRBV11-2,-,few,TRBJ1-1
CASSLMVSTANGYTF,TGTGCCAGCAGCTTAATGGTCTCGACCGCAAATGGCTACACCTTC,TRBV7-2,-,-,TRBJ1-2
CASRPGQGDYEQYF,TGTGCCAGCAGGCCGGGACAGGGCGACTACGAGCAGTACTTC,TRBV6-6,TRBD1,once,TRBJ2-7
CAISWDSRGQSDGYTF,TGTGCCATCAGTTGGGACAGCCGGGGGCAGAGTGATGGCTACACCTTC,TRBV10-3,TRBD1,-,TRBJ1-2
CASLTASTDTQYF,TGTGCCAGCTTGACAGCTAGCACAGATACGCAGTATTTT,TRBV5-5,-,-,TRBJ2-3
CASGETNTGELFF,TGTGCCTCCGGAGAGACTAACACCGGGGAGCTGTTTTTT,TRBV10-3,-,-,TRBJ2-2
CASSLTVNYGYTF,TGTGCCAGCAGCTTGACGGTAAACTATGGCTACACCTTC,TRBV7-9,-,once,TRBJ1-2
CATSRTPTGGGLFSNYGYTF,TGTGCCACCAGCAGAACCCCGACAGGGGGTGGGTTATTTAGTAACTATGGCTACACCTTC,TRBV15,TRBD1,-,TRBJ1-2
CASRPGLAWETQYF,TGTGCCAGCAGACCCGGACTAGCTTGGGAGACCCAGTACTTC,TRBV6-5,TRBD2,-,TRBJ2-5